This entry lists 14 T cell receptor beta chains sequenced from one sample in a study of human T cells and chemical hapten exposure. The time point here: patch test 3, about 24 weeks after DPC sensitization. Treatment described: therapeutic diphenylcyclopropenone sensitization with weekly scalp DPC. One entry per CDR3 protein, called by TCRdb with MiXCR from the RACE reads. The sample holds over 80,000 distinct CDR3 sequences; roughly 11% are singletons and the top ten take about 0.95%. The sample consisted of whole blood, taken in connection with sensitization to the hapten diphenylcyclopropenone (DPC). These receptor sequences come from a woman aged 25-40 years with alopecia areata. Some clones in this sample may be carry-over from other donors' samples.

This clonotype has more than one count but fewer than ten. The chain combines TRBV5-1 with TRBJ1-1; 9 bases line up with TRBD1. V was pared by 5 bases and J by 2 bases, with 4 bases of the junction left unmatched. CDR1 is SGHRS, CDR2 YFSETQ, per germline. The CDR3 sequence is 14 residues long. The chain's CDR3 is CASSKQGANTEAFF. The CDR3 nucleotides read TGCGCCAGCAGTAAACAGGGGGCAAACACTGAAGCTTTCTTT.

This clonotype has at least ten counts. This sequence joins TRBV24-1 and TRBJ2-2, with D perhaps TRBD2 (5 bases). The length of the CDR3 is 16 residues. Germline V lookup: CDR1 KGHDR, CDR2 SFDVKD. The ends were cut back, 3 bases at V and 4 bases at J, with 14 bases in the middle. The CDR3 nucleotides read TGTGCCACCAGTGATCGGGGATCCCGTGGCACCGGGGAGCTGTTTTTT. This gives the protein CATSDRGSRGTGELFF.

This clonotype was found many times. This rearrangement joins TRBV12-3 or TRBV12-4 to TRBJ1-2; D possibly corresponds to TRBD1 (6 bases). This CDR3 is built from 13 residues. V lost 4 bases and J 4 bases, leaving 10 bases between the germline ends. For the CDR3, the DNA is TGTGCCAGCAGTTCAGGGGAGCGCTATGGCTACACCTTC. Encoded protein: CASSSGERYGYTF.

This clonotype was observed many times. The rearrangement links TRBV5-1 to TRBJ2-3; 7 bases align to TRBD2. CDR1 is SGHRS, CDR2 YFSETQ, per germline. V lost 1 base to trimming and J lost 0 bases; unmatched junction nucleotides: 2. This CDR3 has 15 amino acids. In DNA, the CDR3 is TGCGCCAGCAGCTTGTCAGCGGGGAGCACAGATACGCAGTATTTT. Translation gives CASSLSAGSTDTQYF.

This clonotype was seen ten or more times. The chain couples TRBV29-1 to TRBJ1-5; D remains ambiguous. Per the germline V gene, CDR1 is SQVTM and CDR2 is ANQGSEA. Trimming pared 4 bases from V and 0 bases from J, leaving 4 bases between. CDR3 length equals 12 residues. CDR3 in DNA: TGCAGCGTTGTAGATAGCAATCAGCCCCAGCATTTT. It yields the protein CSVVDSNQPQHF. The variable domain in full, completed from reference TRBV29-1 and TRBJ1-5, reads SAVISQKPSRDICQRGTSLTIQCQVDSQVTMMFWYRQQPGQSLTLIATANQGSEATYESGFVIDKFPISRPNLTFSTLTVSNMSPEDSSIYLCSVVDSNQPQHFGDGTRLSIL.

The V call is TRBV20-1, the J call TRBJ2-7; D not resolved. CDR1 and CDR2 (germline): DFQATT, SNEGSKA (reference sequence). The V end was cut by 1 base, the J end by 5 bases, with 9 bases between. The CDR3 loop spans 12 amino acids. CDR3 sequence: CSARVGSNEQYV. DNA for the CDR3: TGCAGTGCTAGAGTTGGTAGTAACGAGCAGTACGTC.

The sample holds many counts of this clonotype. V gene TRBV27 combines with J gene TRBJ2-2; 8 bases align to TRBD2. Germline trimming cut 5 bases from V and 6 bases from J; bases unmatched to any gene: 5. Germline values: CDR1 MNHEY, CDR2 SMNVEV (reference sequence). The CDR3 length is 14 residues. The chain's CDR3 is CASSLWTSPGELFF. Here the CDR3 DNA reads TGTGCCAGCAGTCTATGGACTAGCCCCGGGGAGCTGTTTTTT.

The chain joins TRBV20-1 to TRBJ1-2; 9 positions match TRBD1. The CDR3 is 16 amino acids. Germline V gene data show CDR1 as DFQATT and CDR2 as SNEGSKA (reference sequence). The trim removed 0 bases at V and 3 bases at J, leaving 8 bases unmatched. CDR3 nucleotides: TGCAGTGCTAGAGACAGTAACAGGGGGCGTGACTATGGCTACACCTTC. It codes for CSARDSNRGRDYGYTF.

This clonotype was counted many times. The rearrangement links TRBV18 to TRBJ2-4; D is unresolved. This CDR3 spans 15 amino acids. The V and J ends lost 0 bases and 2 bases respectively, with 8 bases between them. Per the germline V gene, CDR1 is KGHSH and CDR2 is LQKENI. In nucleotides, the CDR3 is TGTGCCAGCTCACCACCGTCAGGACCCAAAAACATTCAGTACTTC. It specifies CASSPPSGPKNIQYF.

This clonotype was seen at least ten times. V usage is TRBV18 and J usage is TRBJ1-3; D is undetermined. Trimming left V 3 bases short and J 8 bases short, with 11 bases between. The CDR3 has 13 amino acids. Germline V CDR1 and CDR2: KGHSH, LQKENI. The CDR3 coding sequence is TGTGCCAGCTCACCCGCGAGAGGAGACACCATATATTTT. Amino acid sequence: CASSPARGDTIYF.

This chain links TRBV28 with TRBJ2-3; D uncertain. Trimming removed 7 bases from V and 6 bases from J, with 14 bases in between. CDR3 length equals 13 residues. Germline assignment: CDR1 MDHEN and CDR2 SYDVKM. The CDR3 nucleotides read TGTGCCAGCAAGTCCGCCTTAACGGATACGCAGTATTTT. Translating gives CASKSALTDTQYF.

There are many counts of this clonotype. V gene TRBV6-1 combines with J gene TRBJ2-2, with D unresolved. V was cut by 4 bases and J by 1 base, with 13 bases left in between. The CDR3 runs 16 residues. CDR1 and CDR2 from the germline V gene are MNHNS and SASEGT. The CDR3 bases are TGTGCCAGCAGTGCACGTTGGGCGGAGAACACCGGGGAGCTGTTTTTT. The encoded protein is CASSARWAENTGELFF.

There are many counts of this clonotype. This chain connects TRBV6-6 to TRBJ1-1; D gene unclear. CDR1 and CDR2 (germline): MNHNY, SVGAGI (reference sequence). The CDR3 has 13 amino acids. V lost 5 bases and J 1 base, leaving 8 bases between the germline ends. The CDR3 region has the DNA TGTGCCAGCAGTAGCAGCGGGAACACTGAAGCTTTCTTT. It encodes CASSSSGNTEAFF.

This clonotype was seen ten or more times. This chain joins TRBV11-2 and TRBJ2-3, with no clear D. The CDR3 covers 14 residues. CDR1 SGHAT and CDR2 FQNNGV come from the germline V gene. V gave up 4 bases and J gave up 3 bases, with 11 bases separating them. The CDR3 nucleotides read TGTGCCAGCAGCTCTCTAGATGGTACAGATACGCAGTATTTT. It yields the protein CASSSLDGTDTQYF. The full variable domain, rest sourced from reference TRBV11-2 and TRBJ2-3, is EAGVAQSPRYKIIEKRQSVAFWCNPISGHATLYWYQQILGQGPKLLIQFQNNGVVDDSQLPKDRFSAERLKGVDSTLKIQPAKLEDSAVYLCASSSLDGTDTQYFGPGTRLTVL.